Listed below are T cell receptor beta chains from one sample, sequenced in a study of OX40 agonist ivuxolimab in advanced cancers. Libraries were prepared by immunoSEQ multiplex PCR; TCRdb keeps only in-frame clonotypes and omits some of them. The sample shows fewer than 90,000 clones, 70% to 90% of them seen only once. The input for sequencing was CD4+ or CD8+ T cells sorted from blood, taken in a trial of the OX40 agonist ivuxolimab. These receptors originate from an adult with an advanced solid tumor such as melanoma, head and neck, liver or kidney cancer. CDR3s include the opening cysteine and the closing phenylalanine or tryptophan. The D gene is left open where the match is weak. Clone size is stated in some rows and not others, as once, few, many or a class when expanded.

V,size,J,D,CDR3,DNA
TRBV10-1,.,TRBJ1-2,.,CASSEERDYGYTF,TGCGCCAGCAGTGAGGAAAGGGACTATGGCTACACCTTC
TRBV18,.,TRBJ1-2,TRBD1,CASSPGQGHGYTF,TGTGCCAGCTCACCTGGACAGGGCCATGGCTACACCTTC
TRBV10-3,.,TRBJ2-2,.,CAIGLSGLNTGELFF,TGTGCCATCGGCCTTTCCGGGTTGAACACCGGGGAGCTGTTTTTT
TRBV19,once,TRBJ1-4,TRBD1,CASSDRGNEKLFF,TGTGCCAGTAGCGACAGGGGAAATGAAAAACTGTTTTTT
TRBV5-4,.,TRBJ2-2,.,CASSLDGYGSNTGELFF,TGTGCCAGCAGCTTGGATGGGTACGGGAGTAACACCGGGGAGCTGTTTTTT
TRBV4-2,.,TRBJ2-3,TRBD2,CASSHPQTSGPFGDTQYF,TGTGCCAGCAGCCACCCCCAGACTAGCGGCCCATTTGGGGATACGCAGTATTTT
TRBV6-5,.,TRBJ2-7,.,CASSYSGKTSYEQYF,TGTGCCAGCAGTTACTCCGGCAAAACCTCCTACGAGCAGTACTTC
TRBV30,.,TRBJ1-4,.,CAWDALEKLFF,TGTGCCTGGGATGCCCTTGAAAAACTGTTTTTT
TRBV10-3,.,TRBJ2-1,.,CAISGNAGDLQERDFNEQFF,TGTGCCATCAGCGGCAACGCAGGGGACTTACAAGAACGGGATTTCAATGAGCAGTTCTTC
TRBV29-1,.,TRBJ1-2,TRBD1,CSVVGTEGFLDGYTF,TGCAGCGTTGTTGGGACAGAGGGGTTTTTGGACGGCTACACCTTC
TRBV5-1,.,TRBJ2-3,.,CASSREITGYSDTQYF,TGCGCCAGCAGTCGGGAAATAACAGGATATTCAGATACGCAGTATTTT
TRBV20-1,.,TRBJ2-3,.,CSARGDTQYF,TGCAGTGCTAGGGGAGATACGCAGTATTTT
TRBV14,.,TRBJ2-3,TRBD2,CASSQVAGGPQYF,TGTGCCAGCAGCCAGGTAGCGGGAGGGCCGCAGTATTTT
TRBV18,.,TRBJ1-1,.,CASSLGIGGTEAFF,TGTGCCAGCTCGCTCGGGATAGGCGGGACTGAAGCTTTCTTT
TRBV12-5,.,TRBJ1-3,.,CASGLGVGNTIYF,TGTGCTAGTGGTTTGGGGGTTGGAAACACCATATATTTT
TRBV7-8,.,TRBJ2-5,.,CASSQTEQETQYF,TGTGCCAGCAGCCAGACAGAACAAGAGACCCAGTACTTC
TRBV7-6,.,TRBJ1-1,.,CASSSNGGQNTEAFF,TGTGCCAGCAGCTCCAATGGGGGGCAAAACACTGAAGCTTTCTTT
TRBV10-1,.,TRBJ2-7,.,CASSESGPREQYF,TGCGCCAGCAGTGAGTCCGGCCCGAGGGAGCAGTACTTC
TRBV25-1,.,TRBJ1-5,.,CASSDPSGNQPQHF,TGTGCCAGCAGTGATCCGTCGGGTAATCAGCCCCAGCATTTT
TRBV5-6,.,TRBJ2-7,TRBD2,CASSPDVQRGAYEQYF,TGTGCCAGCAGCCCGGATGTACAGCGGGGTGCGTACGAGCAGTACTTC
TRBV4-1,.,TRBJ2-7,TRBD2,CASSLEKLAEISYEQYF,TGCGCCAGCAGCCTGGAAAAGCTAGCGGAGATCTCCTACGAGCAGTACTTC
TRBV11-2,few,TRBJ2-2,TRBD2,CASSFLAGGYGELFF,TGTGCCAGCAGCTTTTTAGCGGGAGGGTACGGGGAGCTGTTTTTT
TRBV30,.,TRBJ1-3,.,CALQGSGNTIYF,TGTGCCTTGCAGGGGTCTGGAAACACCATATATTTT
TRBV5-1,.,TRBJ2-5,.,CASSLASGQETQYF,TGCGCCAGCAGCTTGGCGTCAGGACAAGAGACCCAGTACTTC
TRBV19,.,TRBJ2-7,TRBD2,CASRVATSVIYEQYF,TGTGCCAGTAGGGTGGCGACTAGCGTAATCTACGAGCAGTACTTC
TRBV11-2,.,TRBJ1-1,.,CASSFQGNTEAFF,TGTGCCAGCAGCTTCCAGGGGAACACTGAAGCTTTCTTT
TRBV11-3,.,TRBJ2-3,.,CASSLALATDTQYF,TGTGCCAGCAGCTTAGCACTAGCCACAGATACGCAGTATTTT
TRBV27,.,TRBJ1-2,.,CASSLNRDWNGYTF,TGTGCCAGCAGTTTAAATCGGGATTGGAATGGCTACACCTTC
TRBV6-6,.,TRBJ1-5,TRBD1,CASSQGQGPGNQPQHF,TGTGCCAGCAGTCAAGGACAGGGACCGGGCAATCAGCCCCAGCATTTT
TRBV6-6,.,TRBJ2-7,.,CASSYNRDTDEQYF,TGTGCCAGCAGTTACAACCGGGACACCGACGAGCAGTACTTC
TRBV10-3,.,TRBJ1-1,.,CAISENEGGTAEAFF,TGTGCCATCAGTGAGAATGAGGGAGGGACGGCTGAAGCTTTCTTT
TRBV19,.,TRBJ2-2,.,CASRPEGRNTGELFF,TGTGCCAGTAGACCAGAAGGAAGGAACACCGGGGAGCTGTTTTTT
TRBV19,.,TRBJ2-1,.,CASSVGGQNNEQFF,TGTGCCAGTAGTGTAGGGGGTCAAAACAATGAGCAGTTCTTC
TRBV7-9,.,TRBJ2-3,TRBD2,CASTYSGSTDTQYF,TGTGCCAGCACTTATAGCGGGAGCACAGATACGCAGTATTTT
TRBV6-5,few,TRBJ2-2,TRBD1,CASSYRGLDTGELFF,TGTGCCAGCAGTTATAGGGGGCTCGACACCGGGGAGCTGTTTTTT
TRBV4-2,once,TRBJ2-3,TRBD2,CASSPRTGTSGSLTDTQYF,TGTGCCAGCAGCCCTAGAACAGGGACTAGCGGGAGCCTCACAGATACGCAGTATTTT